In its sample, the clone carrying this T cell receptor (beta chain) was seen many times. Antigen unknown. Amplifying from RNA transcripts, the study obtained TCR beta CDR3 regions. The library came from an HTBI-primed first-round RT-PCR and a second-round multiplex PCR. TCRdb itself ran the multiplex PCR reads through MiXCR, one entry per CDR3 protein. The table lists some 400,000 distinct CDR3 sequences, about 17% of them singletons. These data originate in a study of Graves' ophthalmopathy and Graves' hyperthyroidism. General study results and limits: Blood also contained most of the expanded thyroid clonotypes above 0.001 frequency. The model's prediction of ophthalmopathy progression had around 70% sensitivity and 72% to 80% specificity.

Germline-derived CDR1 and CDR2 are SGHVS and FNYEAQ. V was clipped by 5 bases and J by 2 bases, with 6 bases between them. This CDR3 is built from 12 residues. Diagnosis was based on clinical symptoms, serum thyroxine, TRAb, thyroid ultrasound and orbital computed tomography. Out of around 10 ml of fresh peripheral blood, PBMCs were obtained. The genes are TRBV7-6 and TRBJ1-2; D gene uncertain. The sequenced sample was peripheral blood. The receptor was derived from a young woman with Graves' ophthalmopathy. The CDR3 nucleotides are TGTGCCAGCAGCCAACGGAACTATGGCTACACCTTC. Its protein is CASSQRNYGYTF.